Presented here are 26 T cell receptor beta chains from one specimen sequenced in a study of blood T cell repertoires in COVID-19 (dated by TCRdb to about 2020). Library generation was performed with the immunoSEQ multiplex PCR assay. The immuneACCESS repertoire file appears here via TCRdb, limited to in-frame rearrangements. These files lack a portion of the clones; in checked studies, under half of the deficit traces to unresolved V genes, and the cause of the others is not known. Counted in this sample were some 180,000 clones; 88% of them appeared once. About 2.1% of the sample is in the top ten clones. The specimen was peripheral blood. All receptors come from a man over 45 who had recovered from COVID-19.

Only one count was recorded for this clone. The rearrangement joins TRBV6-6 to TRBJ2-1; 8 bases line up with TRBD2. V lost 7 bases to trimming and J lost 0 bases; unmatched junction nucleotides: 2. The CDR3 is 14 amino acids. The germline V gene encodes CDR1 MNHNY and CDR2 SVGAGI (reference sequence). The CDR3 sequence: CASKGTSSYNEQFF. CDR3 DNA: TGTGCCAGCAAAGGGACTAGCTCCTACAATGAGCAGTTCTTC.

This chain connects TRBV7-2 to TRBJ2-5; D is uncertain. CDR1 and CDR2 (germline): SGHTA, FQGNSA. V gave up 5 bases and J gave up 1 base, with 11 bases separating them. This CDR3 contains 14 residues. CDR3 residues: CASSQKAIQETQYF. CDR3 nucleotide sequence: TGTGCCAGCAGCCAAAAAGCTATCCAAGAGACCCAGTACTTC.

CDR3 in DNA: TGTGCCAGCAGCCCCCCCCGTAAGGGAGGTGGCTACACCTTC. It specifies CASSPPRKGGGYTF. The V and J genes are TRBV3-1 (or the pseudogene TRBV3-2) and TRBJ1-2, with D unresolved. Trimming took off 4 bases at V and 7 bases at J, with 16 bases between the two ends. The CDR3 length is 14 residues. In germline, CDR1 is LGHDT, CDR2 YNNKEL (reference sequence).

V gene TRBV7-2 combines with J gene TRBJ1-2; D is unclear. The germline V gene encodes CDR1 SGHTA and CDR2 FQGNSA. There are 13 residues in the CDR3. V lost 2 bases and J lost 0, with 4 bases in between. CDR3 nucleotide sequence: TGTGCCAGCAGCTTAACTACTAACTATGGCTACACCTTC. As protein: CASSLTTNYGYTF.

CDR3 sequence (DNA): TGTGCCAGCAGTTTTAATACAGGGGTCGGCTCCTACAATGAGCAGTTCTTC. Amino acids: CASSFNTGVGSYNEQFF. This chain connects TRBV28 to TRBJ2-1, with 7 bases identical to TRBD1. Germline V gene sequence: CDR1 MDHEN, CDR2 SYDVKM. V lost 3 bases, J lost 0 bases, and 8 bases stayed unmatched. The CDR3 is made up of 17 amino acids.

This clone occurred a few times. This chain joins TRBV19 and TRBJ2-2; a weak D match, TRBD1 (5 bases). The V gene lost 3 bases and the J gene lost 5 bases, with 13 bases spanning the gap. The germline V gene encodes CDR1 LNHDA and CDR2 SQIVND (reference sequence). The CDR3 runs 15 residues. The CDR3 nucleotides are TGTGCCAGTAGTATGCAGGGCCTAGGGACCGGGGAGCTGTTTTTT. Its protein is CASSMQGLGTGELFF.

The chain recombines TRBV29-1 with TRBJ1-2, with 8 bases that match TRBD1. The CDR3 is 15 amino acids. Looked up from germline, CDR1 is SQVTM and CDR2 is ANQGSEA. The J segment lost 0 bases and the V segment lost 6 bases, leaving 9 bases of the junction unmatched. Here the CDR3 reads CSVLRPGQANYGYTF. DNA for the CDR3: TGCAGCGTCCTCAGACCGGGACAGGCTAACTATGGCTACACCTTC.

To note about this clone: Given the absence of the conserved phenylalanine or tryptophan at the CDR3 end, a read error is likely. It is unclear where the CDR3 begins or ends on the DNA, so no DNA is shown, and the CDR3 is as TCRdb lists it. The chain couples TRBV5-4 to TRBJ2-2; TRBD1, the D gene given by the table, was not confirmed from the DNA. The germline CDR1 and CDR2 sequences are SGHNT and YYREEE (reference sequence). The CDR3 is 11 amino acids in total, end residues counted. CDR3 loop: CASSSRDRRYK.

The CDR3 DNA is TGTGCCAGCAGCCGGACAGGGGGGACCGGGGAGCTGTTTTTT. It yields the protein CASSRTGGTGELFF. This chain uses TRBV7-3 with TRBJ2-2; 10 bases line up with TRBD1. CDR3 length: 14 amino acids. The germline V gene encodes CDR1 SGHTA and CDR2 FQGTGA. V was clipped by 5 bases and J by 5 bases; unmatched bases: 2.

The CDR3 DNA reads TGTGCCAGCAGTGTGTCTTTTGTCGGGGGACAGGAGGTGAGGGAGCTGTTTTTT. It codes for CASSVSFVGGQEVRELFF. This rearrangement joins TRBV2 to TRBJ2-2; TRBD1 aligns across 8 bases. The CDR3 is made up of 18 amino acids. V shed 4 bases and J 9 bases; nucleotides not matched to a gene: 19. CDR1 is SNHLY, CDR2 FYNNEI, per germline. Based on the CDR3 plus reference TRBV2 and TRBJ2-2, the full variable domain is EPEVTQTPSHQVTQMGQEVILRCVPISNHLYFYWYRQILGQKVEFLVSFYNNEISEKSEIFDDQFSVERPDGSNFTLKIRSTKLEDSAMYFCASSVSFVGGQEVRELFFGEGSRLTVL.

This rearrangement joins TRBV29-1 to TRBJ1-2, with 9 bases fitting TRBD1. The CDR3 extends over 14 amino acids. Germline CDR1 is SQVTM and CDR2 is ANQGSEA. Losses at the gene ends were 7 bases for V and 5 bases for J; bases not matched to a gene: 11. The CDR3: CSAGTGGVGYGYTF. The CDR3 DNA reads as TGCAGCGCCGGAACAGGGGGCGTAGGGTATGGCTACACCTTC.

This sequence joins TRBV2 and TRBJ2-2; the match to TRBD2 covers 8 bases. V dropped 8 bases and J dropped 4; count of bases not matched to a gene: 9. The CDR3 sequence is 15 residues long. Per the germline V gene, CDR1 is SNHLY and CDR2 is FYNNEI. CDR3 nucleotides: TGTGCCAGCGAGCGGGAGAAGTTGTTCACCGGGGAGCTGTTTTTT. Translation gives CASEREKLFTGELFF.

CDR3 nucleotides: TGTGCCTGGAGTAAGGGGGAGACGACTAGCGTAACCTACGAGCAGTACTTC. Translation gives CAWSKGETTSVTYEQYF. V is TRBV30 and J is TRBJ2-7; 8 bases are a match to TRBD2. Germline CDR1 is GTSNPN and CDR2 is SVGIG (reference sequence). Trimming at V came to 2 bases and at J to 2 bases, leaving 14 bases not matched to a gene. CDR3 size: 17 residues.

The J gene is TRBJ1-5, the V gene TRBV6-4; D gene ambiguous. This CDR3 comprises 13 residues. V lost 0 bases to trimming and J lost 4 bases, with 4 bases between them. Germline values: CDR1 MRHNA, CDR2 SNTAGT. Written as DNA, the CDR3 is TGTGCCAGCAGTGACTCGGAGAATCAGCCCCAGCATTTT. The encoded protein is CASSDSENQPQHF.

The gene calls are TRBV7-2 and TRBJ2-5; 14 bases agree with TRBD2. The V gene's germline CDR1 is SGHTA and CDR2 FQGNSA. The CDR3 runs to 16 residues. The V gene end was trimmed by 1 base and the J gene end by 5 bases; junction bases not matched to a gene: 3. The CDR3 DNA reads as TGTGCCAGCAGCTTAGGACTAGCGGGAGGGCGGGAGACCCAGTACTTC. Translation gives CASSLGLAGGRETQYF.

As concerns this clone: This clone may be a read error of a much larger clone one base away. V is TRBV7-2 and J is TRBJ1-6, with 10 bases that match TRBD1. The V segment lost 0 bases and the J segment 8 bases; nucleotides outside the gene matches: 1. CDR3 length: 15 residues. Germline V gives CDR1 SGHTA, CDR2 FQGNSA. The CDR3 loop is CASSLAGTGDSPLHF. CDR3 in DNA: TGTGCCAGCAGCTTAGCCGGGACAGGGGATTCACCCCTCCACTTT.

The gene calls are TRBV28 and TRBJ2-3; D is possibly TRBD2 (6 bases). CDR1 and CDR2 from the germline V gene are MDHEN and SYDVKM. V was clipped by 5 bases and J by 2 bases, with 14 bases between them. CDR3 length: 15 amino acids. The CDR3 region is CASSGRQRATDTQYF. As DNA, the CDR3 is TGTGCCAGCAGTGGAAGACAGCGGGCCACAGATACGCAGTATTTT.

V usage is TRBV6-2 or TRBV6-3 and J usage is TRBJ1-5, with D perhaps TRBD1 (6 bases). The length of the CDR3 is 14 residues. The germline V and J ends were trimmed by 4 bases and 9 bases, with 16 bases remaining between them. Germline CDR1 and CDR2: MNHEY and SVGEGT. CDR3 sequence: CASSFGQTGPPQHF. The CDR3 DNA follows: TGTGCCAGCAGTTTTGGACAGACTGGGCCGCCCCAGCATTTT.

This clone was seen once. The V gene is TRBV30, the J gene TRBJ2-6, with 7 bases fitting TRBD1. CDR1 and CDR2 (germline): GTSNPN, SVGIG (reference sequence). Trimming cost V 2 bases and J 2 bases; bases outside gene matches: 6. CDR3 length equals 16 residues. CDR3 protein: CAWSQRTGAGANVLTF. CDR3 nucleotides: TGTGCCTGGAGTCAAAGAACAGGGGCTGGGGCCAACGTCCTGACTTTC.

The rearrangement joins TRBV27 to TRBJ2-2; tentatively, D is TRBD1 (6 bases). With 6 bases removed from V and 0 bases from J, the gap between germline ends came to 20 bases. The germline V gene has CDR1 MNHEY and CDR2 SMNVEV (reference sequence). This CDR3 has 18 amino acids. The CDR3 DNA reads TGTGCCAGCAGGATAAAAACAGGGTATACGGCGAACACCGGGGAGCTGTTTTTT. This codes for CASRIKTGYTANTGELFF.

This sequence joins TRBV4-1 and TRBJ2-3; tentatively, D is TRBD1 (6 bases). The V and J ends lost 1 base and 2 bases respectively, with 10 bases between them. The CDR3 totals 15 residues. CDR1 and CDR2 (germline): MGHRA, YSYEKL. CDR3 residues: CASSQVTGLTDTQYF. In DNA, the CDR3 is TGCGCCAGCAGCCAAGTTACAGGGCTCACAGATACGCAGTATTTT.

This clone was recorded once. Here the CDR3 reads CASRGQGKGGELFF. As DNA, the CDR3 is TGTGCCAGCAGGGGACAGGGGAAGGGCGGGGAGCTGTTTTTT. The chain joins TRBV6-5 to TRBJ2-2; 10 bases align to TRBD1. J lost 7 bases, V lost 6 bases, and 5 bases had no gene match. CDR1 is MNHEY, CDR2 SVGAGI, per germline. This CDR3 spans 14 amino acids.

In this sample, this clone turned up once. The chain carries TRBV7-2 and TRBJ2-1; 7 bases align to TRBD2. V lost 6 bases to trimming and J lost 6 bases; unmatched junction nucleotides: 14. This CDR3 contains 16 residues. Germline values: CDR1 SGHTA, CDR2 FQGNSA. CDR3 nucleotide sequence: TGTGCCAGCAGTCCCTTGCGGGAGCTGAAAATCAATGAGCAGTTCTTC. This codes for CASSPLRELKINEQFF.

The sample holds a few counts of this clone. DNA of the CDR3: TGTGCCAGTCAACTAGCGGGGGGGAACGCAGATACGCAGTATTTT. It specifies CASQLAGGNADTQYF. This sequence joins TRBV19 and TRBJ2-3; 13 nucleotides match TRBD2. The CDR3 runs to 15 residues. From germline, CDR1 is LNHDA and CDR2 SQIVND (reference sequence). V dropped 8 bases and J dropped 4; count of bases not matched to a gene: 6.

The rearrangement links TRBV28 to TRBJ1-1; 11 bases fit TRBD1. Germline-derived CDR1 and CDR2 are MDHEN and SYDVKM. The CDR3 spans 15 residues. V trimming: 5 bases; J trimming: 4 bases; junction bases outside the gene matches: 6. The CDR3 nucleotides are TGTGCCAGCAGTCGGGACAGGGGGTCTGCCACTGAAGCTTTCTTT. As protein: CASSRDRGSATEAFF. Supplemented by reference TRBV28 and TRBJ1-1, the full variable domain reads DVKVTQSSRYLVKRTGEKVFLECVQDMDHENMFWYRQDPGLGLRLIYFSYDVKMKEKGDIPEGYSVSREKKERFSLILESASTNQTSMYLCASSRDRGSATEAFFGQGTRLTVV.

V gene TRBV6-2 or TRBV6-3 combines with J gene TRBJ2-1; 8 positions match TRBD2. With V trimmed by 5 bases and J by 6 bases, 12 bases remained unmatched. Germline assignment: CDR1 MNHEY and CDR2 SVGEGT. The CDR3 spans 16 residues. The CDR3 bases are TGTGCCAGCAGTCAGGGGAGGAGCGGGGGTCGCAATGAGCAGTTCTTC. It yields the protein CASSQGRSGGRNEQFF.